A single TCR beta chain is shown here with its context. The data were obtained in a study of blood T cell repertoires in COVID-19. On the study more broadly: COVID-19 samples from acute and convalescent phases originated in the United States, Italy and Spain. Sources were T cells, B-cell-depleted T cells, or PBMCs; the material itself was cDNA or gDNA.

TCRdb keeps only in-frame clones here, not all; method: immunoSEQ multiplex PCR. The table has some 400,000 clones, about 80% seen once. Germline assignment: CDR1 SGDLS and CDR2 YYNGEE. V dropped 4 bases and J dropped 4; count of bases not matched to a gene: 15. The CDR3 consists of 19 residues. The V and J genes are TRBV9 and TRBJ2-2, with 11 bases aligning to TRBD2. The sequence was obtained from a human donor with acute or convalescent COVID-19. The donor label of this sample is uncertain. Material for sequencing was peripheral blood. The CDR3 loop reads CASSSRPLAGGLITGELFF. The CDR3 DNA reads TGTGCCAGCAGCTCGAGGCCCCTAGCGGGAGGTTTGATCACCGGGGAGCTGTTTTTT.